A selection of T cell receptor beta chains follows, all from one sample in a study of T cell responses to AZD1222 COVID-19 vaccine. Only in-frame clones appear in the TCRdb table, and some are missing; sequencing was by immunoSEQ multiplex PCR. Among roughly 130,000 clones listed, about 91% were seen once. Sequencing was performed on peripheral blood, taken on day 0 of AZD1222 vaccination. The origin of the receptors is an adult in good health. CDR3s include the opening cysteine and the closing phenylalanine or tryptophan. Fields, in order: J gene, D gene, V gene, clone size, CDR3 DNA, CDR3 protein. The D gene is left open where the match is weak. Rows may omit the clone size; those that give it use once, few, many or a size class.

TRBJ1-1	TRBD1	TRBV11-2	once	TGTGCCAGCAGCTTGGAAGTGACAGGGGGCATGAACACTGAAGCTTTCTTT	CASSLEVTGGMNTEAFF
TRBJ2-7	.	TRBV2	once	TGTGCCAGCAGTTCCGTACCCTACGAGCAGTACTTC	CASSSVPYEQYF
TRBJ2-7	.	TRBV9	once	TGTGCCAGCAACGGACTTCTCGGCTACGAGCAGTACTTC	CASNGLLGYEQYF
TRBJ1-3	TRBD1	TRBV19	.	TGTGCCAGTAGTATAAGCCGGGACAGGATTAACACCATATATTTT	CASSISRDRINTIYF
TRBJ2-7	TRBD2	TRBV27	.	TGTGCCAGCTACTCCGGGGGGGGGAACGGTATCGAGCAGTACTTC	CASYSGGGNGIEQYF
TRBJ2-3	TRBD2	TRBV4-2	.	TGTGCCAGCAGCCAATTAGCGGGTCCTAACGCAGATACGCAGTATTTT	CASSQLAGPNADTQYF
TRBJ2-2	.	TRBV5-1	.	TGCGCCAGCAGCTTGGTTCAGGTCGGGGAGCTGTTTTTT	CASSLVQVGELFF
TRBJ2-7	.	TRBV4-3	.	TGCGCCAGCAGCCAAGATACCACTACCGAGCAGTACTTC	CASSQDTTTEQYF
TRBJ1-4	.	TRBV30	.	TGTGCCTGGAGTGTACGTGGGACTAATGAAAAACTGTTTTTT	CAWSVRGTNEKLFF
TRBJ2-5	.	TRBV29-1	.	TGCAGCATTGGACCAGTCCAAGAGACCCAGTACTTC	CSIGPVQETQYF
TRBJ2-7	TRBD2	TRBV4-3	.	TGCGCCAGCAGCCCCAGGACTAGCGGGAGAGAGCAGTACTTC	CASSPRTSGREQYF
TRBJ2-7	TRBD2	TRBV27	.	TGTGCCAGCAGTTCGCGGATGACTAGCGGGAGTTACGAGCAGTACTTC	CASSSRMTSGSYEQYF
TRBJ1-2	.	TRBV20-1	.	TGCAGTGCTAGATCGGGCTATGGCTACACCTTC	CSARSGYGYTF
TRBJ2-5	TRBD2	TRBV10-1	.	TGCGCCAGCAGTGAAGTTGCGGGTCTAGCGGGAGTGCAGACCCAGTACTTC	CASSEVAGLAGVQTQYF
TRBJ1-4	.	TRBV27	few	TGTGCCAGCTCTCGAGGCCTTAATGAAAAACTGTTTTTT	CASSRGLNEKLFF
TRBJ1-1	.	TRBV5-1	.	TGCGCCAGCAGCTTGGGTCTCGGGCACACTGAAGCTTTCTTT	CASSLGLGHTEAFF
TRBJ1-1	.	TRBV10-2	.	TGCGCCAGCCGGAGGACAGCGAACACTGAAGCTTTCTTT	CASRRTANTEAFF
TRBJ2-7	.	TRBV20-1	.	TGCAGTGCTAGTTTTGCGCGGCTAGAGCAGTACTTC	CSASFARLEQYF
TRBJ2-7	TRBD1	TRBV19	.	TGTGCCAGTGCACACACAGGGGACGGCTCCTACGAGCAGTACTTC	CASAHTGDGSYEQYF
TRBJ1-1	.	TRBV7-9	.	TGTGCCAGCAGCGCGGCGAACACTGAAGCTTTCTTT	CASSAANTEAFF
TRBJ2-7	TRBD2	TRBV5-4	once	TGTGCCAGCAGCGTCGGGACTAGCGGTACCTACGAGCAGTACTTC	CASSVGTSGTYEQYF
TRBJ1-4	.	TRBV18	.	TGTGCCAGCTCACCAAGAACAGGGACCGAAAAACTGTTTTTT	CASSPRTGTEKLFF
TRBJ2-7	TRBD1	TRBV7-8	.	TGTGCCAGCAGCACGGGACAGGGGTACTACGAGCAGTACTTC	CASSTGQGYYEQYF
TRBJ1-5	.	TRBV10-3	.	TGTGCCATCAGTGATTTGGAGGGGAAGGGCAATCAGCCCCAGCATTTT	CAISDLEGKGNQPQHF
TRBJ1-5	.	TRBV19	.	TGTGCCAGTAGTATAGTAGGAAGCAACAATCAGCCCCAGCATTTT	CASSIVGSNNQPQHF
TRBJ2-2	.	TRBV9	.	TGTGCCAGCAGCGTAACAGGGCGCACCGGGGAGCTGTTTTTT	CASSVTGRTGELFF
TRBJ2-3	.	TRBV10-2	.	TGCGCCAGCAGTGAGAGGACAGGCACAGATACGCAGTATTTT	CASSERTGTDTQYF
TRBJ2-1	.	TRBV16	.	TGTGCCAGCAGCCAATACGCGGCGTTGGGAGAGCAGTTCTTC	CASSQYAALGEQFF
TRBJ2-1	TRBD1	TRBV29-1	.	TGCAGCGTTGGTCACAGGGGAAATGAGCAGTTCTTC	CSVGHRGNEQFF
TRBJ2-2	.	TRBV5-6	.	TGTGCCAGCAGCTTAGGGGGGGACACCGGGGAGCTGTTTTTT	CASSLGGDTGELFF
TRBJ2-2	.	TRBV30	few	TGTGCCTGGAGTGTAGGTGGGGCGAACACCGGGGAGCTGTTTTTT	CAWSVGGANTGELFF
TRBJ1-4	TRBD1	TRBV19	.	TGTGCCAGTAGTATATGGGGGCAGGGGGAAGAACATGAAAAACTGTTTTTT	CASSIWGQGEEHEKLFF
TRBJ1-6	TRBD1	TRBV27	.	TGTGCCAGCAGTTCCCAACAGGGGTCACCCCTCCACTTT	CASSSQQGSPLHF
TRBJ2-3	TRBD1	TRBV23-1	.	TGCGCCAGCAGCCTTAAGACCCAGGGGGAGTATTTT	CASSLKTQGEYF
TRBJ2-1	.	TRBV9	once	TGTGCCAGCAGCGTAGTTTCAGGGGATGAGCAGTTCTTC	CASSVVSGDEQFF
TRBJ2-7	TRBD1	TRBV11-2	.	TGTGCCAGCAGGCTGGACAGGGGGAATTTGGAGCAGTACTTC	CASRLDRGNLEQYF
TRBJ1-2	.	TRBV20-1	.	TGCAGTGCTAGTCTCGGGGTCTTCTATGGCTACACCTTC	CSASLGVFYGYTF
TRBJ1-2	TRBD1	TRBV6-1	.	TGTGCCAGCAGTGAAACAGGGGGCTATGGCTACACCTTC	CASSETGGYGYTF
TRBJ2-7	TRBD1	TRBV2	.	TGTGCCAGCAGTGAATCGTTCGGACAGGGCCCAAACTTC	CASSESFGQGPNF
TRBJ1-4	.	TRBV6-5	.	TGTGCCAGCAGACAGGGAATAGCTAATGAAAAACTGTTTTTT	CASRQGIANEKLFF
TRBJ2-2	.	TRBV29-1	.	TGCAGCGTCTCGAACACCGGGGAGCTGTTTTTT	CSVSNTGELFF
TRBJ2-3	.	TRBV10-3	.	TGTGCCACCATGGCTAACGGGAATACGCAGTATTTT	CATMANGNTQYF
TRBJ1-1	TRBD1	TRBV19	.	TGTGCCAGTAAGGTAACAGGGGGGAACACTGAAGCTTTCTTT	CASKVTGGNTEAFF
TRBJ2-7	.	TRBV5-1	.	TGCGCCAGCAGCTTGAGGGGGGGCTTTAGCGAGCAGTACTTC	CASSLRGGFSEQYF